The subject of this entry is one TCR beta chain. No antigen is known for it. The CDR3 spans 15 residues. Germline CDR1 and CDR2: SGDLS and YYNGEE. J lost 5 bases, V lost 4 bases, and 7 bases had no gene match. This specimen belongs to a study of T cell repertoires in cytomegalovirus infection. Study summary: Evidence of both CMV infection and a matching HLA type came from public TCR beta signatures. Whole-study results and caveats: Accumulated public TCR beta family frequency recognized individuals carrying CMV together with the relevant HLA.

TCRdb reprocessed the reads via MiXCR and lists one record per CDR3 protein. The table lists over 150,000 distinct CDR3 sequences, around 14% of them singletons. Sequenced: PBMCs. The chain couples TRBV9 to TRBJ2-1; 9 positions match TRBD2. The clonotype was recovered from a human donor in good health (CMV status not recorded). Some clones in this sample may be carry-over from other donors' samples. DNA of the CDR3: TGTGCCAGCAGCCTCCGAGCGGGGGGTCACAATGAGCAGTTCTTC. This codes for CASSLRAGGHNEQFF. The whole variable domain, filled in from reference TRBV9 and TRBJ2-1, reads DSGVTQTPKHLITATGQRVTLRCSPRSGDLSVYWYQQSLDQGLQFLIQYYNGEERAKGNILERFSAQQFPDLHSELNLSSLELGDSALYFCASSLRAGGHNEQFFGPGTRLTVL.